This T cell receptor beta chain was documented in a study of beta chain features in type 1 diabetes. Study-wide points: The naive, central memory and Treg TCRB repertoires showed an apparent similarity that was greater among patients than among healthy donors. There was a possibility that cDNA sequencing over-represented cells with high TCR expression. VDJ junctions from type 1 diabetes patients carried fewer insertions and larger deletions.

Expressed TCRB transcripts were sequenced after all isolated RNA was converted to cDNA. Clones were sequenced by immunoSEQ multiplex PCR, and TCRdb holds only the in-frame ones, with some missing. The data contain 110,000 to 150,000 clones, 6.9% of them seen just once; the ten biggest clones take up about 1.4%. Of note for this clone: Antigen: not known.

This CDR3 has 17 amino acids. Germline CDR1 reads LNHDA; CDR2 reads SQIVND (reference sequence). The ends lost 4 bases at V and 6 bases at J; junction bases unmatched: 12. This receptor was identified in a woman younger than 45 in good health. The chain combines TRBV19 with TRBJ2-2, with 9 bases that match TRBD2. Material for sequencing was central memory CD4+ T cells from blood. CDR3 bases: TGTGCCAGTAGTACTGGCTGGGCTAGCGGGAAGGCCGGGGAGCTGTTTTTT. Its protein product is CASSTGWASGKAGELFF.